This entry features one T cell receptor (beta chain) sequence. Its antigen is still unknown. The data stem from a study of T cell repertoires in cytomegalovirus infection. Study results and limitations: Cumulated frequencies of public TCR beta families served to identify carriers of CMV plus the relevant HLA.

CDR3 length: 17 residues. Losses at the gene ends were 3 bases for V and 5 bases for J; bases not matched to a gene: 8. The germline V gene encodes CDR1 MNHEY and CDR2 SVGEGT. TCRdb analysed the reads with MiXCR anew, one entry per CDR3 protein. The sample yields roughly 500,000 distinct CDR3 sequences, around 35% seen once. This clonotype was obtained from a human donor in good health (CMV status not recorded). Some clones in this sample may be carry-over from other donors' samples. The sequencing here drew on cultured PBMCs, taken from culture after CMV antigen stimulation. This chain uses TRBV6-2 or TRBV6-3 with TRBJ2-5, with 14 bases matching TRBD2. This CDR3 is CASSYGRTSGRFETQYF. As DNA, the CDR3 is TGTGCCAGCAGTTATGGGCGGACTAGCGGGAGGTTTGAGACCCAGTACTTC.